These T cell receptor beta chains were read from a single sample in a study of shared clonotypes between healthy human individuals. Here immunoSEQ multiplex PCR was the method, and the copy in TCRdb shows in-frame clones only, minus some. The profile shows 1.5 million to 2.5 million clones, about 95% of them singletons. The sample taken for sequencing was naive CD8+ T cells sorted from blood. The origin of the receptors is a man aged 18-30 years in good health. Each CDR3 is given with its conserved first and last residue. D genes are given only for firm matches. Expanded clones get a size class; other rows say once, few or many, or leave the size out.

clone_size	v_call	d_call	j_call	cdr3_nt	cdr3_aa
-	TRBV28	TRBD2	TRBJ2-1	TGTGCCAGCAGTAGCCCGGGACTAGCGGTTAGCTCCTACAATGAGCAGTTCTTC	CASSSPGLAVSSYNEQFF
-	TRBV13	TRBD2	TRBJ2-7	TGTGCCAGCAGCCCACTAGCGGGGCGGGAGCAGTACTTC	CASSPLAGREQYF
-	TRBV10-1	TRBD2	TRBJ2-1	TGCGCCAGCAGTGTTAGCGGGGGGGGCCATGAGCAGTTCTTC	CASSVSGGGHEQFF
once	TRBV7-3	TRBD1	TRBJ2-7	TGTGCCAGCAGCCTGGGGACAGGGCCTGGATACGAGCAGTACTTC	CASSLGTGPGYEQYF
-	TRBV7-8	TRBD2	TRBJ2-7	TGTGCCAGCAGCTTACGGACTAGCGGATCCTACGAGCAGTACTTC	CASSLRTSGSYEQYF
-	TRBV4-1	-	TRBJ2-7	TGCGCCAGCAGCCAAGCAAGTCCCCCGACAGTATCCTACGAGCAGTACTTC	CASSQASPPTVSYEQYF
-	TRBV27	TRBD1	TRBJ2-3	TGTGCCAGCAAACAGGGGGCGCGAGTGATAACAGATACGCAGTATTTT	CASKQGARVITDTQYF
few	TRBV19	-	TRBJ1-1	TGTGCCAGTAGTCCTTATGGGGGCACTGAAGCTTTCTTT	CASSPYGGTEAFF
-	TRBV6-5	-	TRBJ1-6	TGTGCCAGCAGTTATCTGGGGAGCTCCTATAATTCACCCCTCCACTTT	CASSYLGSSYNSPLHF
-	TRBV7-7	-	TRBJ2-1	TGTGCTAGCAGCCCAAGAGCAGGGGGGGACAATGAGCAGTTCTTC	CASSPRAGGDNEQFF
-	TRBV7-9	-	TRBJ2-5	TGTGCCAGCAGCTCCTTTTCGGACCAGATGGAGACCCAGTACTTC	CASSSFSDQMETQYF
-	TRBV27	-	TRBJ1-6	TGTGCCAGCAGTTCGGGACCAAATTCACCCCTCCACTTT	CASSSGPNSPLHF
-	TRBV9	-	TRBJ1-3	TGTGCCAGCAGATCAGGAAACACCATATATTTT	CASRSGNTIYF
-	TRBV18	-	TRBJ2-7	TGTGCCAGCTCACCTACTGGGGTCAGGTACGACGAGCAGTACTTC	CASSPTGVRYDEQYF
once	TRBV10-1	TRBD2	TRBJ2-3	TGCGCCAGCAGTGACCACCGACTAGCGGGAGGGACCGGAACAGATACGCAGTATTTT	CASSDHRLAGGTGTDTQYF
-	TRBV11-2	-	TRBJ2-5	TGTGCCAGCAGCTTAGACGCCGAGACCCAGTACTTC	CASSLDAETQYF
once	TRBV2	-	TRBJ2-5	TGTGCCAGCAGTGAGTACCAAGAGACCCAGTACTTC	CASSEYQETQYF
-	TRBV10-3	TRBD2	TRBJ2-7	TGTGCCATTCCAAAACCGGGACTAGCGCCCTACGAGCAGTACTTC	CAIPKPGLAPYEQYF
-	TRBV7-9	-	TRBJ1-2	TGTGCCAGCAGCGTGGACAGCCCTTATGGCTACACCTTC	CASSVDSPYGYTF
-	TRBV5-6	-	TRBJ2-5	TGTGCCAGCAGCTTAGAGATTCAAGAGACCCAGTACTTC	CASSLEIQETQYF
-	TRBV19	-	TRBJ1-5	TGTGCCAGTAGTATGGGGGGGCTGAGCAATCAGCCCCAGCATTTT	CASSMGGLSNQPQHF
few	TRBV29-1	-	TRBJ2-4	TGCAGCGTTCTGGGGGCCCCCGGCATTCAGTACTTC	CSVLGAPGIQYF
-	TRBV19	TRBD2	TRBJ2-7	TGTGCCAGTAGCCAAACTCTACTAGCGGGACTTGAGCAGTACTTC	CASSQTLLAGLEQYF
-	TRBV7-8	-	TRBJ1-1	TGTGCCAGCAGCCTCCGAAGTTTTGGGACTGAAGCTTTCTTT	CASSLRSFGTEAFF
-	TRBV7-2	-	TRBJ2-7	TGTGCCAGCAGCTTAGTTCGAGCTAATGGCGAGCAGTACTTC	CASSLVRANGEQYF
once	TRBV28	-	TRBJ2-1	TGTGCCAGCAGTTTTCCGGGGATGGAGCAGTTCTTC	CASSFPGMEQFF
-	TRBV11-3	TRBD2	TRBJ2-2	TGTGCCAGCAGCTTAGACGGGACTAGCAGGGTCGGGGAGCTGTTTTTT	CASSLDGTSRVGELFF
-	TRBV6-6	-	TRBJ1-1	TGTGCCAGCAACCAGCTGGGGGCCACTGAAGCTTTCTTT	CASNQLGATEAFF
-	TRBV11-2	TRBD1	TRBJ2-7	TGTGCCAGCAGCTTAGAAATACCCTCACAGGGGGCGCATTACGAGCAGTACTTC	CASSLEIPSQGAHYEQYF
-	TRBV7-9	-	TRBJ1-1	TGTGCCAGCACCCTCCAAGGGTCCCAAAACACTGAAGCTTTCTTT	CASTLQGSQNTEAFF
-	TRBV2	-	TRBJ2-1	TGTGCCAGCAGTGAAGGTCAGGGGTATGATGAGCAGTTCTTC	CASSEGQGYDEQFF
-	TRBV7-2	TRBD2	TRBJ2-7	TGTGCCAGCAGCTTAGGACTAGCGGGAGTCGTACCCTACGAGCAGTACTTC	CASSLGLAGVVPYEQYF
-	TRBV28	-	TRBJ2-7	TGTGCCAGCAGACCTCCCTCGCCAGGGATCCACGAGCAGTACTTC	CASRPPSPGIHEQYF
-	TRBV7-2	-	TRBJ2-7	TGTGCCAGCAGCCCCCGTTTTGTGGATGGATCCTACGAGCAGTACTTC	CASSPRFVDGSYEQYF
-	TRBV9	TRBD2	TRBJ2-2	TGTGCCAGCAGCGTTTTAGAGCGGGGGGGCGTCGGGGAGCTGTTTTTT	CASSVLERGGVGELFF
-	TRBV5-6	-	TRBJ1-2	TGTGCCAGCAGCTTGGCCGGGGCAGGGTTTGGCTACACCTTC	CASSLAGAGFGYTF
-	TRBV6-1	-	TRBJ2-5	TGTGCCAGCAGCTATGAGGCAGACTATCAAGAGACCCAGTACTTC	CASSYEADYQETQYF
-	TRBV19	-	TRBJ2-7	TGTGCCAGTAGTGAAGGATACGAGCAGTACTTC	CASSEGYEQYF
-	TRBV15	TRBD1	TRBJ2-5	TGTGCCACCAGCGTGGACAGGGGCCAAGAGACCCAGTACTTC	CATSVDRGQETQYF
-	TRBV5-1	TRBD2	TRBJ2-1	TGCGCCAGCAGCCTCGGACTAGCGGGAGGAAACCTCTCCTACAATGAGCAGTTCTTC	CASSLGLAGGNLSYNEQFF
-	TRBV5-1	-	TRBJ2-7	TGCGCCAGCAGCTTGCCGGGGGAGACCTACGAGCAGTACTTC	CASSLPGETYEQYF
-	TRBV20-1	-	TRBJ1-1	TGCAGTGCTTTCGTCACCGGTGAAGCTTTCTTT	CSAFVTGEAFF
-	TRBV19	-	TRBJ1-2	TGTGCCAGTAGGCTGACCGTCGGGGGGCTATATGTTGGGGACTATGGCTACACCTTC	CASRLTVGGLYVGDYGYTF